The source of this T cell receptor beta chain is a study of T-cell reconstitution after alpha-beta-depleted transplantation in children (dated by TCRdb to the mid-2010s). About the investigation overall: The study quantitatively tracked T-cell immune reconstitution after TCRalphabeta/CD19-depleted allogeneic hematopoietic cell transplantation in children using TCR repertoire profiling. General study outcomes and caveats: About two months after transplant, the apparently early recovery of alphabetaT-cell counts reportedly depended on just several hundred clones that had expanded rapidly and came from non-depleted graft cells. The high TCRbeta diversity at day 60 in some patients was ascribed to recipient T cells and intrathymic progenitors that had survived conditioning. Over the following months the frequencies of hyperexpanded clones went down, and after one year T-cell counts and TCRbeta diversity were mostly credited to newly produced T cells.

For CDR1 and CDR2, the germline V gene lists SGHRS and YFSETQ. V lost 3 bases and J lost 2 bases, and the count of bases not matched to a germline gene is 8. The CDR3 goes from the cysteine to the phenylalanine over 15 residues. The only DNA kept is the CDR3, 45 bases in frame from the first base. The method behind the library was PCR. The sample was run on an Illumina HiSeq 2500. TCR library preparation used molecular barcoding, with unique molecular identifiers applied to normalize quantification of the TCRbeta repertoire. TCRdb ran its own pipeline on the public reads, namely fastp trimming at Q25 and MiXCR clone calling, and kept in-frame beta chains. For every CDR3 protein sequence, its rows merge into one entry that carries the most common genes and DNA. In this sample the table shows almost 250,000 distinct CDR3 sequences, about a quarter of which occur a single time. Roughly 2.6% of the sample is in the top ten clones.

A remark on this clonotype: Its antigen is still unknown. The record has no base qualities; no much larger clone is one base away.

The treatment or condition tag for this specimen amounts to: allogeneic hematopoietic cell transplantation with graft depleted of TCRalphabeta T cells and CD19 B cells. The children who served as transplant recipients had been given grafts of TCRalphabeta/CD19-depleted allogeneic hematopoietic cells. The sequencing here drew on PBMCs, taken before TCRalphabeta/CD19-depleted stem cell transplant. The receptor chain draws on TRBV5-1 and TRBJ2-7; TRBD1 fits 7 bases in the junction. This clonotype originated in a girl aged 2 to 10 with Fanconi anemia, due to receive a stem cell transplant. The sequenced DNA is TGCGCCAGCAGCTATACAGGGGATAACCCCTACGAGCAGTACTTC. It specifies CASSYTGDNPYEQYF. The CDR3, completed at both ends by the reference TRBV5-1 and TRBJ2-7 genes, gives the full variable domain KAGVTQTPRYLIKTRGQQVTLSCSPISGHRSVSWYQQTPGQGLQFLFEYFSETQRNKGNFPGRFSGRQFSNSRSEMNVSTLELGDSALYLCASSYTGDNPYEQYFGPGTRLTVT.